The present T cell receptor (beta chain) was sequenced within a study of blood T cells in healthy people across ages. Whole-study findings and limits: Long-lived donors carried more naive CD4+ cells and greater diversity than aged donors.

Comment on this clonotype: What it binds is unknown.

Germline V gene lookup returns CDR1 LGHNA and CDR2 YNFKEQ. This CDR3 comprises 14 residues. The V end was cut by 3 bases, the J end by 2 bases, with 9 bases between. A sample-barcoded 5' primer and a J-beta primer mix were used in a second PCR of about 6 to 12 cycles. Samples each returned at least 3 million CDR3-containing paired-end reads. TCRdb re-called the 5' RACE reads with MiXCR, one entry per CDR3 protein. The sample lists 1,300,000 or so distinct CDR3 sequences, around 55% occurring once. Isolation per sample recovered at least 7 million PBMCs. The chain carries TRBV4-2 and TRBJ2-3, with a weak D call TRBD1 (5 bases). Sequencing was performed on blood. This TCR derives from a man in his late teens or twenties in good health. CDR3 residues: CASSQGPLTDTQYF. The CDR3 region has the DNA TGTGCCAGCAGCCAGGGGCCCCTCACAGATACGCAGTATTTT.